These T cell receptor beta chains were read from a single sample in a study of CD8+ T cells in alopecia areata. Only in-frame clones appear in the TCRdb table, and some are missing; sequencing was by immunoSEQ multiplex PCR. Seen here are approximately 280,000 clones, roughly 64% observed once, and the top ten hold less than 2%. The sample consisted of CD4+ T cells sorted from blood, taken at week 24, from a patient treated with tofacitinib. These receptor sequences come from a human donor with alopecia areata. Both conserved end residues are part of each CDR3. D genes are given only for firm matches. Where a row states a size, it is once, few, many or the class of an expanded clone; other rows omit it.

j_call: TRBJ1-2; v_call: TRBV6-1; clone_size: once; d_call: -; cdr3_nt: TGTGCCAGCAGTGAAGCGACAGGTATCTATGGCTACACCTTC; cdr3_aa: CASSEATGIYGYTF
j_call: TRBJ1-2; v_call: TRBV25-1; clone_size: -; d_call: TRBD1; cdr3_nt: TGTGCCAGCAGTGGGGTACAGGGGGCGCATGGCTACACCTTC; cdr3_aa: CASSGVQGAHGYTF
j_call: TRBJ1-2; v_call: TRBV29-1; clone_size: few; d_call: -; cdr3_nt: TGCAGCGTTGAAGCGAGGAGGGGCTACACCTTC; cdr3_aa: CSVEARRGYTF
j_call: TRBJ1-1; v_call: TRBV7-9; clone_size: few; d_call: -; cdr3_nt: TGTGCCAGCAGCCCAATCTCCCCTGAAGCTTTCTTT; cdr3_aa: CASSPISPEAFF
j_call: TRBJ2-6; v_call: TRBV9; clone_size: few; d_call: -; cdr3_nt: TGTGCCAGCAGCAAAACAGGATCTGGGGCCAACGTCCTGACTTTC; cdr3_aa: CASSKTGSGANVLTF
j_call: TRBJ2-7; v_call: TRBV2; clone_size: -; d_call: -; cdr3_nt: TGTGCCAGCAGTCGACCTCCGGGAAGCCAGTACTTC; cdr3_aa: CASSRPPGSQYF
j_call: TRBJ2-4; v_call: TRBV11-2; clone_size: -; d_call: -; cdr3_nt: TGTGCCAGCAGCTCCATTCAGGGGAGGAGTGTAGCCAAAAACATTCAGTACTTC; cdr3_aa: CASSSIQGRSVAKNIQYF
j_call: TRBJ2-5; v_call: TRBV18; clone_size: -; d_call: -; cdr3_nt: TGTGCCAGCTCACGAAGCGGGGACAACCAAGAGACCCAGTACTTC; cdr3_aa: CASSRSGDNQETQYF
j_call: TRBJ2-4; v_call: TRBV7-2; clone_size: -; d_call: -; cdr3_nt: TGTGCCAGCAGCTTAGGCTTGGGGTCGATTCAGTACTTC; cdr3_aa: CASSLGLGSIQYF
j_call: TRBJ1-1; v_call: TRBV29-1; clone_size: -; d_call: TRBD1; cdr3_nt: TGCAGCGTTTACAGGGGCGCGGTAGCTTTCTTT; cdr3_aa: CSVYRGAVAFF
j_call: TRBJ2-5; v_call: TRBV9; clone_size: -; d_call: -; cdr3_nt: TGTGCCAGCAGCCCCCACTCGGGCCGGTATGAGACCCAGTACTTC; cdr3_aa: CASSPHSGRYETQYF